This TCR beta chain was obtained from a study of cytomegalovirus exposure and HLA in healthy donors. Overall study context: The approximately 120 million unique TCR beta sequences, from roughly 170 million T cells, were found by an earlier analysis. Whole-study findings and limits: For most subjects, TCR beta sequences were reported to predict HLA-A and HLA-B alleles with accuracy.

Worth noting for this clone: Its antigen remains unknown.

V was clipped by 2 bases and J by 7 bases; unmatched bases: 8. The CDR3 contains 15 residues. CDR1 and CDR2 from the germline V gene are SGDLS and YYNGEE. PCR amplification relied on 60 Vbeta primers (plus 13 Jbeta primers). Produced via immunoSEQ multiplex PCR; TCRdb's table is partial and in-frame only. The sample lists roughly 98,000 clones, less than 65% occurring once. The chain joins TRBV9 to TRBJ2-1; 8 nucleotides agree with TRBD2. The origin of this receptor is a woman under 40 in good health and CMV-seropositive. The specimen was PBMCs. The CDR3 sequence: CASSVNGGARNEQFF. In DNA, the CDR3 is TGTGCCAGCAGCGTGAACGGGGGGGCGCGGAATGAGCAGTTCTTC. Complete variable domain (other parts from reference TRBV9 and TRBJ2-1): DSGVTQTPKHLITATGQRVTLRCSPRSGDLSVYWYQQSLDQGLQFLIQYYNGEERAKGNILERFSAQQFPDLHSELNLSSLELGDSALYFCASSVNGGARNEQFFGPGTRLTVL.